The T cell receptor (beta chain) described here comes from a study of T cells after yellow fever vaccination. Whole-study context: Low-cell-number fractions underwent preparation using SMART-Seq v4 Ultra Low Input.

Trimming took 4 bases from V and 5 from J; bases not matched to a gene: 12. Germline CDR1 is LGHDT and CDR2 is YNNKEL (reference sequence). This CDR3 comprises 16 residues. Researchers made TCR cDNA using 5'RACE template switching, and this step added a universal primer site and UMIs. TCRdb used MiXCR to reprocess the 5' RACE reads, holding one entry per CDR3 protein. The sample has hundreds of thousands of distinct CDR3 sequences, 8.7% seen once. This TCR came from a young man who received the YFV17D yellow fever vaccine. The material sequenced was PBMCs, taken on the day of the first yellow fever vaccination. The chain joins TRBV3-1 to TRBJ2-7; 9 bases agree with TRBD2. CDR3 in DNA: TGTGCCAGCAGCCTCTTTTCCGGGACTAGCCTGCACGAGCAGTACTTC. Its translation is CASSLFSGTSLHEQYF.